The 4 T cell receptor beta chains listed next were all sequenced from one sample in a study of blood T cell repertoires in COVID-19. The protocol was immunoSEQ multiplex PCR, while the TCRdb copy is restricted to in-frame clones and leaves out a portion. The sample contains about 210,000 clones, 65% to 85% of which appear only once. The sequenced sample was peripheral blood. The origin of the receptors is a woman between 45 and 60 years old with acute or convalescent COVID-19.

The chain recombines TRBV18 with TRBJ2-1, with 8 positions matching TRBD2. V gave up 5 bases and J gave up 6 bases; unmatched junction bases: 12. The CDR3 consists of 16 residues. Germline-derived CDR1 and CDR2 are KGHSH and LQKENI. The CDR3 DNA reads as TGTGCCAGCTCAAGTGTGGGGACTAGTGGGCGCAATGAGCAGTTCTTC. This encodes CASSSVGTSGRNEQFF.

V is TRBV6-1 and J is TRBJ1-2; no clear D. Germline-derived CDR1 and CDR2 are MNHNS and SASEGT. The CDR3 totals 16 residues. Trimming pared 4 bases from V and 2 bases from J, leaving 17 bases between. CDR3 region: CASSGVFVRANYGYTF. CDR3 bases: TGTGCCAGCAGTGGGGTTTTTGTGAGGGCGAACTATGGCTACACCTTC.

V is TRBV28 and J is TRBJ2-1; 13 bases align to TRBD2. The trim removed 4 bases at V and 6 bases at J, leaving 6 bases unmatched. The germline V gene has CDR1 MDHEN and CDR2 SYDVKM. This CDR3 has 16 residues. CDR3: CASSSPGLAGSNEQFF. In DNA, the CDR3 is TGTGCCAGCAGTTCCCCGGGACTAGCGGGAAGCAATGAGCAGTTCTTC.

This chain uses TRBV5-6 with TRBJ1-3; D ambiguous. The ends were cut back, 4 bases at V and 8 bases at J, with 16 bases in the middle. This CDR3 region has 14 residues. Germline values: CDR1 SGHDT, CDR2 YYEEEE. CDR3 in DNA: TGTGCCAGCAGCCGACTCGGCTCGGAGGACACCATATATTTT. This sequence encodes CASSRLGSEDTIYF.